The source of this T cell receptor beta chain is a study of blood T cell repertoires in COVID-19. Study background: Samples of COVID-19 (acute and convalescent) were obtained from the United States, Italy and Spain.

Original methodology: Amplified reference gene primers provided the basis for estimating nucleated cell counts. Clones were sequenced by immunoSEQ multiplex PCR, and TCRdb holds only the in-frame ones, with some missing. V and J calls plus clone size are reproduced from that table; the DNA served to infer D and trimming. The table records about 64,000 clones, 84% of them present only once. CDR1 is LNHNV and CDR2 is YYDKDF in the germline V gene (reference sequence). The length of the CDR3 is 13 residues. Trimming cost V 4 bases and J 7 bases; bases outside gene matches: 2. The sample was peripheral blood. This receptor was identified in a woman aged 55-75 years with acute or convalescent COVID-19. V gene TRBV15 combines with J gene TRBJ1-2, with 11 bases aligning to TRBD1. CDR3 sequence: CATSTGTGGGYTF. The CDR3 nucleotides read TGTGCCACCAGCACAGGGACAGGGGGTGGCTACACCTTC.